This is a list of T cell receptor beta chains from one sample in a study of blood T cell repertoires in COVID-19. The method was immunoSEQ multiplex PCR; TCRdb's version includes in-frame clones alone and lacks a portion of them. The sample contains under 80,000 clones, 85% to 90% of which appear only once. Sequencing was performed on peripheral blood. The receptors originated from a human donor in a cohort sampled during active COVID-19. Each CDR3 is given with its conserved first and last residue. D genes are given only for firm matches. The size entry is marked missing in some rows and otherwise reads once, few, many or a size class.

.	.	TRBV28	TRBJ1-3	TGTGCCAGCAGTTTGGGAGGGGCTTATGGAAACACCATATATTTT	CASSLGGAYGNTIYF
.	.	TRBV9	TRBJ2-1	TGTGCCAGCAGCCCCCGACTAAGCTCCTACAATGAGCAGTTCTTC	CASSPRLSSYNEQFF
TRBD1	.	TRBV4-1	TRBJ1-2	TGCGCCAGCAGCCAACAGGGGGTCACTAACTATGGCTACACCTTC	CASSQQGVTNYGYTF
.	.	TRBV21-1	TRBJ1-1	TGTGCCAGCAGCAAAGCGGGGGACAGGATGAACACTGAAGCTTTCTTT	CASSKAGDRMNTEAFF
.	few	TRBV19	TRBJ2-2	TGTGCCAGTAGTATAGCCGCCAGTTACACCGGGGAGCTGTTTTTT	CASSIAASYTGELFF
TRBD2	.	TRBV2	TRBJ2-1	TGTGCCAGCAGTGGGCTACTAGCGGAAGCCTACAATGAGCAGTTCTTC	CASSGLLAEAYNEQFF
.	.	TRBV5-1	TRBJ2-1	TGCGCCAGCAGCTTGCGAGGGGAGGACTACAATGAGCAGTTCTTC	CASSLRGEDYNEQFF
.	.	TRBV28	TRBJ2-2	TGTGCCAGCAGTGAGGGACACAACACCGGGGAGCTGTTTTTT	CASSEGHNTGELFF
TRBD1	once	TRBV4-2	TRBJ2-5	TGTGCCAGCAGCCAAGAGAGGGGGCGGGAGACCCAGTACTTC	CASSQERGRETQYF
.	.	TRBV11-2	TRBJ1-1	TGTGCCAGCAGCCCGTGGGGCCTGGAAGCTTTCTTT	CASSPWGLEAFF
TRBD1	.	TRBV7-9	TRBJ2-2	TGTGCCAGCAGCCACCCCGGGACAGGGGACACCGGGGAGCTGTTTTTT	CASSHPGTGDTGELFF
.	.	TRBV9	TRBJ2-5	TGTGCCAGCAGCGCCTACTTGGGGACTCCTGCGACCCAGTACTTC	CASSAYLGTPATQYF
TRBD1	.	TRBV27	TRBJ2-7	TGTGCCAGCAGTTTACGGACAGGGTACCCCTACGAGCAGTACTTC	CASSLRTGYPYEQYF
.	once	TRBV6-5	TRBJ2-7	TGTGCCAGCATCCCGACACAGAGCTCCTACGAGCAGTACTTC	CASIPTQSSYEQYF
TRBD1	.	TRBV9	TRBJ2-7	TGTGCCAGCAGCCCTACCGGGACAGGCCTATACGAGCAGTACTTC	CASSPTGTGLYEQYF
.	.	TRBV4-1	TRBJ1-3	TGCGCCAGCAGCCAACTACAGGGAAGTGGAAACACCATATATTTT	CASSQLQGSGNTIYF
TRBD2	.	TRBV3-1/TRBV3-2	TRBJ2-1	TGTGCCAGCACCCCGAGCGGGAGTTACAATGAGCAGTTCTTC	CASTPSGSYNEQFF
TRBD1	.	TRBV14	TRBJ2-7	TGTGCCAGCAGCCAAGAACAGGGGGCTTGGTACGAGCAGTACTTC	CASSQEQGAWYEQYF
.	.	TRBV5-4	TRBJ2-5	TGTGCCAGCAGCTTGGCGGGTGCGGGGGAGACCCAGTACTTC	CASSLAGAGETQYF
.	.	TRBV28	TRBJ2-7	TGTGCCAGTACCTCCGGAGCGCATACCTACGAGCAGTACTTC	CASTSGAHTYEQYF
TRBD2	.	TRBV29-1	TRBJ2-3	TGCAGCGGCGGGGGGAGCGGCTACACAGATACGCAGTATTTT	CSGGGSGYTDTQYF
.	.	TRBV7-8	TRBJ1-1	TGTGCCAGCAGCGTCTCCCCCACAGGGAATCGGGCTTTCTTT	CASSVSPTGNRAFF
.	.	TRBV9	TRBJ1-2	TGTGCCAGCAGCGTACAGGGGAACTATGGCTACACCTTC	CASSVQGNYGYTF
.	.	TRBV14	TRBJ2-1	TGTGCCAGCAGCCCTAACTTGGTCTCGATCTCCTACAATGAGCAGTTCTTC	CASSPNLVSISYNEQFF
.	.	TRBV19	TRBJ1-1	TGTGCCAGTAGTATCAGTCATGAGGGCACTGAAGCTTTCTTT	CASSISHEGTEAFF
TRBD1	.	TRBV10-3	TRBJ1-2	TGTGCCATCACCTCAGGGGGGTTTGGCTACACCTTC	CAITSGGFGYTF
.	.	TRBV15	TRBJ2-7	TGTGCCACCAGCAGAGATCGTGATAGTAGCGAGCAGTACTTC	CATSRDRDSSEQYF
.	.	TRBV4-1	TRBJ1-1	TGCGCCAGCAGCCAAAGCGCTGTCGACACTGAAGCTTTCTTT	CASSQSAVDTEAFF
.	.	TRBV29-1	TRBJ2-6	TGCAGCGTTGAGGCAGGGCTAATCCGACGTGGGGCCAACGTCCTGACTTTC	CSVEAGLIRRGANVLTF
.	.	TRBV10-2	TRBJ2-4	TGCGCCAGCAGCCAGAGCGGAAACATTCAGTACTTC	CASSQSGNIQYF
TRBD1	.	TRBV7-2	TRBJ2-5	TGTGCCAGCAGCTTAGGACAGGGGGTGGAGACCCAGTACTTC	CASSLGQGVETQYF